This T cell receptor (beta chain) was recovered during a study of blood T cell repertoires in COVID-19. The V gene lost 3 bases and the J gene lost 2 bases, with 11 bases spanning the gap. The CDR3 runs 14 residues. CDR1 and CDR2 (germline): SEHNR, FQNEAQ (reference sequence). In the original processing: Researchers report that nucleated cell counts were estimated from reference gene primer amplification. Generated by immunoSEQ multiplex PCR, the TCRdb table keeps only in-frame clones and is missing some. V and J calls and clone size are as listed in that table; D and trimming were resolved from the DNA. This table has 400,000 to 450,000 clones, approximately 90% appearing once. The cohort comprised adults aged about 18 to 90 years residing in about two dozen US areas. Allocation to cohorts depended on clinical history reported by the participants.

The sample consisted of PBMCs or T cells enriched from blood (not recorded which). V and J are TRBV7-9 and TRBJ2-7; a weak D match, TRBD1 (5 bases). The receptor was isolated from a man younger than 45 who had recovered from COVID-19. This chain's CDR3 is CASSFPTAPYEQYF. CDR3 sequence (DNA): TGTGCCAGCAGCTTCCCGACAGCTCCCTACGAGCAGTACTTC.